The entry below describes one T cell receptor beta chain. This CDR3 is also generated by other DNA sequences in the sample. This sample was taken from a study of blood T cell repertoires in COVID-19. About the study: Acute-phase and convalescent COVID-19 samples originated in the United States, Italy and Spain.

Adults between about 18 and 95 years of age took part from fewer than 30 US areas. Which cohort a participant joined came from the clinical history participants gave. Trimming shortened V by 0 bases and J by 0 bases, and 5 bases separated the two germline ends. The germline V gene has CDR1 GTSNPN and CDR2 SVGIG (reference sequence). The CDR3 is made up of 13 amino acids. Study processing details: Amplification from reference gene primers served as the basis for estimated nucleated cell counts. Repertoires were generated with immunoSEQ multiplex PCR, while TCRdb's copy carries only in-frame clones and drops some. V and J calls and clone size are copied from that table; D and trimming were computed from the DNA. The data show 350,000 to 500,000 clones, with more than 70% seen just once and 1.2% to 1.5% held by the top ten.

This receptor was identified in a woman aged 18-29 years who had been exposed to COVID-19. What was sequenced was PBMCs or T cells enriched from blood (not recorded which). This rearrangement joins TRBV30 to TRBJ1-1; D is unclear. CDR3 sequence: CAWSVGVNTEAFF. Written as DNA, the CDR3 is TGTGCCTGGAGTGTGGGCGTGAACACTGAAGCTTTCTTT.